This T cell receptor beta chain was sequenced in a study of T cells in Graves' hyperthyroidism and ophthalmopathy. The study's findings and limits: Stable hyperthyroidism and ophthalmopathy were separated using 13 V-J signatures.

This CDR3 has 13 amino acids. The J segment lost 1 base and the V segment lost 5 bases, leaving 1 base of the junction unmatched. Germline assignment: CDR1 DFQATT and CDR2 SNEGSKA (reference sequence). Template material for amplifying TCR beta CDR3 regions consisted of RNA transcripts. The primer set for the first-round RT-PCR of the TCR CDR3 was HTBI. Each CDR3 protein gets one entry after TCRdb re-called the multiplex PCR reads with MiXCR. Here the sample spans roughly 400,000 distinct CDR3 sequences, about 14% being singletons. Many counts were recorded for this clonotype. Its target is not known. The gene calls are TRBV20-1 and TRBJ2-1, with 8 bases identical to TRBD1. Input material: blood. This TCR derives from a man over 45 with Graves' ophthalmopathy. For the CDR3, the DNA is TGCAGTGCTTGGACAGGGTCCTACAATGAGCAGTTCTTC. Translating it yields CSAWTGSYNEQFF.